These 3 T cell receptor beta chains were all obtained from the same sample, sequenced in a study of shared clonotypes between healthy human individuals. Profiling relied on immunoSEQ multiplex PCR, and the TCRdb table lists in-frame clones only, not all of them. This sample carries over a million clones, over 95% of them seen once, and the ten largest clones take over 1%. The sample consisted of naive CD4+ T cells sorted from blood. This sample's subset: CD45RA+ positively selected. These TCRs come from a man aged 25-40 years in good health.

The chain joins TRBV5-1 to TRBJ2-1, with a weak D call TRBD1 (5 bases). This CDR3 spans 15 amino acids. Germline lookup yields CDR1 SGHRS and CDR2 YFSETQ. V was trimmed by 0 bases and J by 5 bases, leaving 12 bases between them. CDR3 residues: CASSLVRVGDNEQFF. The DNA of the CDR3 is TGCGCCAGCAGCTTGGTCAGGGTAGGTGACAATGAGCAGTTCTTC.

V gene TRBV25-1 combines with J gene TRBJ2-7, with a weak D call TRBD2 (6 bases). V dropped 3 bases and J dropped 3 bases, with 12 bases sitting between them. Germline-derived CDR1 and CDR2 are MGHDK and SYGVNS. This CDR3 is 14 amino acids long. The CDR3 sequence: CASSDPAGRYEQYF. For the CDR3, the DNA is TGTGCCAGCAGTGACCCGGCGGGACGCTACGAGCAGTACTTC.

The V call is TRBV10-3, the J call TRBJ2-3; D call uncertain. The CDR3 has 11 amino acids. V lost 6 bases, J lost 2 bases, and 3 bases lay in between. Per germline, CDR1 ENHRY and CDR2 SYGVKD. DNA for the CDR3: TGTGCCATCAGGACCACAGATACGCAGTATTTT. Translation gives CAIRTTDTQYF.